The 18 T cell receptor beta chains listed next were all sequenced from one sample in a study of spatial heterogeneity in lung cancer (dated by TCRdb to the late 2010s). The sample's time point label is to be understood as: sample taken at primary tumor resection. Without any cell sorting, TCR sequencing was performed on whole RNA extracted either from tumor and nontumor lung tissue or from cryopreserved PBMC samples. The library was obtained by 5' RACE. Instrument used: NextSeq 500. Starting from the raw public reads, TCRdb applied fastp trimming at Q25, assembled clones with MiXCR and retained in-frame beta chains. Rows are combined by CDR3 protein, so each entry shows the most common genes and DNA. The sample table lists around 40,000 distinct CDR3 sequences, roughly 6% of them with a count of one. Together, the top ten hold roughly 12% of the sample. The sequences come from PBMCs, collected at surgery. These receptors all come from a male donor with early-stage non-small cell lung cancer.

This clonotype was observed many times. The J gene is TRBJ2-1, the V gene TRBV20-1; D call uncertain. The CDR3 is 11 residues long. Germline loops: CDR1 DFQATT, CDR2 SNEGSKA (reference sequence). Trimming cost V 5 bases and J 4 bases, with 6 bases left between them. The CDR3 DNA sequence: TGCAGTGCTTCGATTTACAATGAGCAGTTCTTC. Translated, it gives CSASIYNEQFF.

In the case of this clonotype: This may come from a read error, since a much larger clone is one base off. The chain recombines TRBV14 with TRBJ1-4; no reliable D call. CDR3 length: 13 amino acids. Trimming removed 4 bases from V and 4 bases from J, with 7 bases in between. The V gene's germline CDR1 is SGHDN and CDR2 FVKESK. The CDR3 DNA is TGTGCCAGCAGCCGCAGCTGTAATGAAAAACTGTTTTTT. It is translated as CASSRSCNEKLFF.

Points on this clonotype: Sequence at one end of the junction differs from germline and may be a read error. CDR3 protein: CVSSRLVGEQFF. The CDR3 region has the DNA TGTGTCAGCAGTCGATTAGTGGGTGAGCAGTTCTTC. The chain combines TRBV7-9 with TRBJ2-1; D ambiguous. Per the germline V gene, CDR1 is SEHNR and CDR2 is FQNEAQ (reference sequence). The CDR3 spans 12 residues.

This clonotype was counted many times. The V gene is TRBV9, the J gene TRBJ1-6, with D possibly TRBD1 on 6 matching bases. Trimming removed 0 bases from V and 11 bases from J, with 18 bases in between. The V gene's germline CDR1 is SGDLS and CDR2 YYNGEE. The length of the CDR3 is 16 residues. In nucleotides, the CDR3 is TGTGCCAGCAGCGTAGCCCCAACGAGGGGGGGACCACCCCTCCACTTT. Translated: CASSVAPTRGGPPLHF.

This clonotype came up many times. V usage is TRBV10-3 and J usage is TRBJ2-1; D gene ambiguous. This CDR3 has 13 residues. In germline, CDR1 is ENHRY, CDR2 SYGVKD. V gave up 11 bases and J gave up 4 bases, with 15 bases separating them. The CDR3 sequence is CAAADRFYNEQFF. CDR3 sequence (DNA): TGTGCCGCCGCAGATCGATTTTACAATGAGCAGTTCTTC.

This clonotype was detected ten times or more. The V gene is TRBV19, the J gene TRBJ2-5, with 13 nucleotides matching TRBD2. Germline V CDR1 and CDR2: LNHDA, SQIVND (reference sequence). J was trimmed by 1 base and V by 5 bases; bases with no gene match: 4. This CDR3 is built from 16 residues. CDR3 region: CASSPGLAGVQETQYF. The DNA for the CDR3 is TGTGCCAGTAGTCCTGGACTAGCGGGAGTCCAAGAGACCCAGTACTTC.

This clonotype was observed at least ten times. The J gene is TRBJ2-2, the V gene TRBV7-9; perhaps TRBD2 as D (6 bases). CDR1 is SEHNR and CDR2 is FQNEAQ in the germline V gene (reference sequence). CDR3 size: 15 residues. The ends were cut back, 2 bases at V and 5 bases at J, with 12 bases in the middle. CDR3 coding DNA: TGTGCCAGCAGCTTAAACTCCGGGGGAACCGGGGAGCTGTTTTTT. It encodes CASSLNSGGTGELFF. The variable domain in full, with the rest retrieved from reference TRBV7-9 and TRBJ2-2, is DTGVSQNPRHKITKRGQNVTFRCDPISEHNRLYWYRQTLGQGPEFLTYFQNEAQLEKSRLLSDRFSAERPKGSFSTLEIQRTEQGDSAMYLCASSLNSGGTGELFFGEGSRLTVL.

V and J are TRBV7-8 and TRBJ2-7; unclear D gene. This CDR3 comprises 13 residues. CDR1 is SGHVS, CDR2 FQNEAQ, per germline. With 5 bases removed from V and 1 base from J, the gap between germline ends came to 9 bases. CDR3 sequence reads: CASSPRVSYEQYF. CDR3 DNA: TGTGCCAGCAGCCCACGGGTGTCCTACGAGCAGTACTTC.

This clonotype showed up just a few times. The V gene is TRBV6-2 or TRBV6-3, the J gene TRBJ1-1; D gene unclear. Germline lookup yields CDR1 MNHEY and CDR2 SVGEGT. V lost 6 bases to trimming and J lost 1 base, with 9 bases between them. The CDR3 length is 13 residues. This CDR3 reads CASSSLRNTEAFF. The CDR3 bases are TGTGCCAGCAGCTCCTTGAGGAACACTGAAGCTTTCTTT.

This clonotype was seen repeatedly, ten times or more. V gene TRBV6-5 combines with J gene TRBJ1-2, with D hard to call. V dropped 0 bases and J dropped 4 bases, with 6 bases sitting between them. In germline, CDR1 is MNHEY, CDR2 SVGAGI. CDR3 size: 13 residues. The CDR3 coding sequence is TGTGCCAGCAGTTACTCGATGGGCTATGGCTACACCTTC. This sequence encodes CASSYSMGYGYTF.

This clonotype came up many times. The genes are TRBV12-3 or TRBV12-4 and TRBJ2-1; D might be TRBD1 (5 bases). The ends were cut back, 5 bases at V and 6 bases at J, with 11 bases in the middle. The CDR3 runs to 13 residues. The CDR3 region has the DNA TGTGCCAGCAGTCTAGGTAGGGGCAATGAGCAGTTCTTC. The encoded protein is CASSLGRGNEQFF.

The V call is TRBV11-2, the J call TRBJ2-4; 10 bases align to TRBD1. V shed 1 base and J 3 bases; nucleotides not matched to a gene: 6. Per germline, CDR1 SGHAT and CDR2 FQNNGV. This CDR3 is 17 amino acids long. The CDR3 nucleotides read TGTGCCAGCAGCTTAGCCGGGACAGGGGTCGGCAAAAACATTCAGTACTTC. Translated, it gives CASSLAGTGVGKNIQYF.

In its sample, this clonotype was seen many times. The V gene is TRBV20-1, the J gene TRBJ1-5; D ambiguous. Trimming removed 3 bases from V and 3 bases from J, with 12 bases in between. Germline CDR1 and CDR2: DFQATT and SNEGSKA (reference sequence). The CDR3 length is 14 residues. The CDR3 loop is CSARSGLSNQPQHF. DNA of the CDR3: TGCAGTGCTAGGTCAGGACTATCCAATCAGCCCCAGCATTTT.

This clonotype was found a few times. Given a much more abundant clone one base away, this may be a read error. V is TRBV7-9 and J is TRBJ1-1; D is undetermined. This CDR3 has 12 residues. Germline V gene sequence: CDR1 SEHNR, CDR2 FQNEAQ (reference sequence). Trimming cost V 5 bases and J 7 bases, with 11 bases left between them. CDR3 coding DNA: TGTGCCAGCAGCGGCTGGGGAGATGAAGCTTTCTTT. Translating it yields CASSGWGDEAFF.

CDR3 bases: TGTGCCAGCAGCTGGACAGGGGGCTACGAGCAGTACTTC. Protein: CASSWTGGYEQYF. The V gene is TRBV7-6, the J gene TRBJ2-7, with 10 bases that match TRBD1. Losses at the gene ends were 4 bases for V and 3 bases for J; bases not matched to a gene: 0. This CDR3 is 13 amino acids long. Germline CDR1 SGHVS, CDR2 FNYEAQ.

This clonotype was observed many times. The rearrangement links TRBV11-3 to TRBJ2-2, with D perhaps matching TRBD1 or TRBD2 (5 bases each). The CDR3 sequence is 16 residues long. V lost 3 bases to trimming and J lost 6 bases, with 17 bases between them. Looked up from germline, CDR1 is SGHNT and CDR2 is YENEEA. CDR3 sequence reads: CASSFMAGAISGELFF. CDR3 DNA sequence: TGTGCCAGCAGCTTTATGGCCGGGGCTATATCCGGGGAGCTGTTTTTT.

This clonotype appeared many times. The chain recombines TRBV20-1 with TRBJ2-2; D is unresolved. The CDR3 totals 12 residues. The V gene lost 3 bases and the J gene lost 4 bases, with 6 bases spanning the gap. Germline CDR1 reads DFQATT; CDR2 reads SNEGSKA (reference sequence). CDR3 nucleotide sequence: TGCAGTGCTAGGGGGTTCACCGGGGAGCTGTTTTTT. Encoded protein: CSARGFTGELFF.

This sequence joins TRBV11-2 and TRBJ1-4, with D hard to call. V was cut by 1 base and J by 3 bases, with 3 bases left in between. The length of the CDR3 is 13 residues. Germline V gene sequence: CDR1 SGHAT, CDR2 FQNNGV. The CDR3 reads CASSLGPNEKLFF. The CDR3 nucleotides read TGTGCCAGCAGCTTAGGTCCTAATGAAAAACTGTTTTTT.